This is a list of T cell receptor beta chains from one sample in a study of shared clonotypes between healthy human individuals. Profiling relied on immunoSEQ multiplex PCR, and the TCRdb table lists in-frame clones only, not all of them. The sample has 2 million to 3 million clones, roughly 93% seen once; the top ten hold 0.36%. Material: naive CD4+ T cells from PBMCs. These TCRs come from a man aged 18 to 29 in good health. Some clones in this sample may be carry-over from other donors' samples. Each CDR3 is given with its conserved first and last residue. The order of the fields is J gene, V gene, D gene, clone size, CDR3 protein, CDR3 DNA. D genes are given only for firm matches. Size tells how often a clone was seen (once, few, many) or the class of an expanded clone, and some rows leave it out.

>TRBJ1-2|TRBV25-1|-|-
CASSENVDSGGYTF
TGTGCCAGCAGTGAAAATGTCGACAGTGGTGGCTACACCTTC
>TRBJ2-7|TRBV14|-|-
CASSQVAQPYEQYF
TGTGCCAGCAGCCAAGTAGCCCAACCCTACGAGCAGTACTTC
>TRBJ2-1|TRBV9|TRBD2|-
CASSGFPSPTSGKNEQFF
TGTGCCAGCAGCGGCTTCCCATCCCCGACTAGCGGGAAAAATGAGCAGTTCTTC
>TRBJ2-5|TRBV7-6|-|-
CASSSRGDYQETQYF
TGTGCCAGCAGTTCCCGAGGGGACTACCAAGAGACCCAGTACTTC
>TRBJ2-5|TRBV28|TRBD2|once
CASSNSGTKETQYF
TGTGCCAGCAGTAATAGCGGGACGAAAGAGACCCAGTACTTC
>TRBJ2-5|TRBV5-4|TRBD2|-
CASSLAGGQETQYF
TGTGCCAGCAGCTTGGCGGGGGGGCAAGAGACCCAGTACTTC
>TRBJ2-7|TRBV5-1|-|-
CASSFSTPLEQYF
TGCGCCAGCAGCTTTTCTACGCCTTTGGAGCAGTACTTC
>TRBJ2-7|TRBV11-2|TRBD1|-
CASRGLTGVLYEQYF
TGTGCCAGCAGGGGATTGACAGGGGTGTTATACGAGCAGTACTTC
>TRBJ1-4|TRBV5-4|-|-
CASSPQAGTPNEKLFF
TGTGCCAGCAGCCCACAGGCCGGGACACCAAATGAAAAACTGTTTTTT
>TRBJ1-2|TRBV2|TRBD1|-
CASSYYGTGSYGYTF
TGTGCCAGCAGCTATTACGGGACAGGGTCCTATGGCTACACCTTC
>TRBJ2-1|TRBV7-9|-|-
CASSLEKWTYNEQFF
TGTGCCAGCAGCTTAGAGAAGTGGACTTACAATGAGCAGTTCTTC
>TRBJ2-7|TRBV11-3|TRBD2|-
CASSFLAGDEQYF
TGTGCCAGCAGCTTTCTAGCGGGAGACGAGCAGTACTTC
>TRBJ2-7|TRBV27|TRBD2|-
CASSPRLAGGLSSYEQYF
TGTGCCAGCAGTCCGAGACTAGCGGGAGGGCTAAGCTCCTACGAGCAGTACTTC
>TRBJ1-3|TRBV6-6|TRBD1|-
CASSYSTGNGNTIYF
TGTGCCAGCAGTTACTCGACAGGGAATGGAAACACCATATATTTT
>TRBJ2-7|TRBV11-2|-|-
CASSYTSGAAGEQYF
TGTGCCAGCAGCTACACCTCCGGCGCAGCGGGCGAGCAGTACTTC
>TRBJ1-2|TRBV13|-|-
CASSSRSGGGYTF
TGTGCCAGCAGCTCCCGATCGGGAGGAGGCTACACCTTC
>TRBJ1-2|TRBV6-6|-|once
CASSNREGYGYTF
TGTGCCAGCAGCAACAGGGAGGGCTATGGCTACACCTTC
>TRBJ1-5|TRBV4-1|-|once
CASSQRTGNRVNQPQHF
TGCGCCAGCAGCCAACGAACAGGGAATAGGGTCAATCAGCCCCAGCATTTT
>TRBJ1-1|TRBV28|TRBD1|-
CASSRQGAWTEAFF
TGTGCCAGCAGTCGACAGGGGGCATGGACTGAAGCTTTCTTT
>TRBJ2-7|TRBV11-2|-|once
CASSDSIRISSYEQYF
TGTGCCAGCAGCGATAGTATACGTATAAGCTCCTACGAGCAGTACTTC
>TRBJ2-1|TRBV14|-|-
CASSQRGGAVSYNEQFF
TGTGCCAGCAGCCAGAGAGGGGGGGCGGTCTCCTACAATGAGCAGTTCTTC
>TRBJ2-7|TRBV5-1|-|once
CASSLGLITYEQYF
TGCGCCAGCAGCTTGGGTCTGATAACCTACGAGCAGTACTTC
>TRBJ2-3|TRBV2|-|once
CASSETGSTDTQYF
TGTGCCAGCAGTGAAACGGGAAGCACAGATACGCAGTATTTT
>TRBJ2-2|TRBV7-3|-|-
CASSLPSLNTGELFF
TGTGCCAGCAGCTTACCCAGTTTAAACACCGGGGAGCTGTTTTTT
>TRBJ1-1|TRBV4-1|-|-
CASSQRGTEAFF
TGCGCCAGCAGCCAACGGGGGACTGAAGCTTTCTTT
>TRBJ2-3|TRBV11-3|-|-
CASSLGGRGYTDTQYF
TGTGCCAGCAGCTTGGGGGGGCGGGGATACACAGATACGCAGTATTTT
>TRBJ2-5|TRBV18|TRBD2|-
CASSPPQRGYQETQYF
TGTGCCAGCTCACCACCTCAGCGGGGGTACCAAGAGACCCAGTACTTC